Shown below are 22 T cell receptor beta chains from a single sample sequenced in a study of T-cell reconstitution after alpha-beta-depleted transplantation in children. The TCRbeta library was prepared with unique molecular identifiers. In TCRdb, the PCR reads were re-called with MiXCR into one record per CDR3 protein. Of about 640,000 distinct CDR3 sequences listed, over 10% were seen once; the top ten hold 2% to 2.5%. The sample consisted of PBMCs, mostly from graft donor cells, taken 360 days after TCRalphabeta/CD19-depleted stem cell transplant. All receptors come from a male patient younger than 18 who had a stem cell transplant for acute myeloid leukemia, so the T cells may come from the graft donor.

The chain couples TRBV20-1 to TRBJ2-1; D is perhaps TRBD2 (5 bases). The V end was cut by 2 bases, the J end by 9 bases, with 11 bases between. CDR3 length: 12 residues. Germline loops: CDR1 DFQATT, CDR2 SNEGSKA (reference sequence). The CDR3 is CSARSFSVEQFF. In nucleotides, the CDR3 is TGCAGTGCTAGATCCTTTAGCGTTGAGCAGTTCTTC.

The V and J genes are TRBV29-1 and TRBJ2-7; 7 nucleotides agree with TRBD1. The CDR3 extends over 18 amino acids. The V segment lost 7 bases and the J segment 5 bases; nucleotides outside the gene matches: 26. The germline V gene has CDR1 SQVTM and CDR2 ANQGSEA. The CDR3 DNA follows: TGCAGCGCTACACAGGGGCCGACCTGGTCTCTCTCGGTGGACGAGCAGTACTTC. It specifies CSATQGPTWSLSVDEQYF.

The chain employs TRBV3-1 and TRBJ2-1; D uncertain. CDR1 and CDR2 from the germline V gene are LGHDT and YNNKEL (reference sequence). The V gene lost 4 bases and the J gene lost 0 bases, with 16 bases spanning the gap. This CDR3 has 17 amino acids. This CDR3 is CASSPLAVLSSYNEQFF. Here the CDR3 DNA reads TGTGCCAGCAGCCCACTGGCGGTATTGAGCTCCTACAATGAGCAGTTCTTC.

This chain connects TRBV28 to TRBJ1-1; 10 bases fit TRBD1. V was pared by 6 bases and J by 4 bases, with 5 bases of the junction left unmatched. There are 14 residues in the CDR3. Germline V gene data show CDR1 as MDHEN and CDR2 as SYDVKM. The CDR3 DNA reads TGTGCCAGCAGCCAGGGACAGGGGAGCACTGAAGCTTTCTTT. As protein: CASSQGQGSTEAFF.

The CDR3 loop is CASSQAGTGGAYEQYF. For the CDR3, the DNA is TGTGCCAGCAGCCAGGCCGGGACAGGGGGAGCCTACGAGCAGTACTTC. The chain employs TRBV4-2 and TRBJ2-7; 11 bases map to TRBD1. The germline CDR1 and CDR2 sequences are LGHNA and YNFKEQ. Losses at the gene ends were 3 bases for V and 2 bases for J; bases not matched to a gene: 6. The CDR3 totals 16 residues.

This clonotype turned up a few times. Here the CDR3 reads CSASGTSAGELFF. CDR3 coding DNA: TGCAGCGCCTCCGGGACTAGCGCCGGGGAGCTGTTTTTT. This chain joins TRBV29-1 and TRBJ2-2, with 10 bases identical to TRBD2. Germline V gives CDR1 SQVTM, CDR2 ANQGSEA. The V and J ends lost 7 bases and 6 bases, in that order; junction bases with no gene match: 5. The CDR3 has 13 amino acids.

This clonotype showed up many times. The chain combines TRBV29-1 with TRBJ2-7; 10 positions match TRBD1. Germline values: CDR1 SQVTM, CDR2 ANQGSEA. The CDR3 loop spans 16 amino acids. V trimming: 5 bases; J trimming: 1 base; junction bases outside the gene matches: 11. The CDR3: CSVLLKGQGTSYEQYF. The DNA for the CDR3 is TGCAGCGTTCTACTAAAGGGACAGGGGACTTCCTACGAGCAGTACTTC.

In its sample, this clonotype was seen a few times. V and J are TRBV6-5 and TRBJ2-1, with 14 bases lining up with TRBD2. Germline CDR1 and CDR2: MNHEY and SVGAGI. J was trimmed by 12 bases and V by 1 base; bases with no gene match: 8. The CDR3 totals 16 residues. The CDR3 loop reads CASSYLTSGRDLVQFF. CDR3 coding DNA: TGTGCCAGCAGTTACTTGACTAGCGGGAGGGATTTAGTGCAGTTCTTC.

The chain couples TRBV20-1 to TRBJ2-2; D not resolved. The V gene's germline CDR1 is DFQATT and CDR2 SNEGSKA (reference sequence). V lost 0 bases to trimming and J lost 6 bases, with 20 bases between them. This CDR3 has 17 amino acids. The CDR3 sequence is CSAREGSSPPGAGELFF. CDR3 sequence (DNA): TGCAGTGCTAGAGAGGGCAGCAGCCCACCCGGCGCCGGGGAGCTGTTTTTT.

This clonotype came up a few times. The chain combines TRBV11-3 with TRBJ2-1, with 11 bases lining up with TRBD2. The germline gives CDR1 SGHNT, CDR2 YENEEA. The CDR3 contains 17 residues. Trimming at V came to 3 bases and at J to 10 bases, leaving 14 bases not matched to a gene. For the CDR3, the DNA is TGTGCCAGCAGCTTGAATCTAGCTAGCGGGAGGATGGGGGAGCAGTTCTTC. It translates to CASSLNLASGRMGEQFF.

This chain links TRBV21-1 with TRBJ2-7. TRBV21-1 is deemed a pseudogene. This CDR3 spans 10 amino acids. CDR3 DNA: TGTGCCAGCAGCACCCCCGAGCAGTACTTC. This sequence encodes CASSTPEQYF.

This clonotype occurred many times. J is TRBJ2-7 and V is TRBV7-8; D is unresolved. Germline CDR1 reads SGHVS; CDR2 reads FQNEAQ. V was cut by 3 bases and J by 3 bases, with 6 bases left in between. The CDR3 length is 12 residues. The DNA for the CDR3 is TGTGCCAGCAGCTTGGCGATCTACGAGCAGTACTTC. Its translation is CASSLAIYEQYF.

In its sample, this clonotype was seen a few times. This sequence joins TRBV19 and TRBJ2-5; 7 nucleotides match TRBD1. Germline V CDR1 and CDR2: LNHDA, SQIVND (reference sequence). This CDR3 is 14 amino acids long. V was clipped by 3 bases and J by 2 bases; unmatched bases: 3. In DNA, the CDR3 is TGTGCCAGTAGTATCCGACAGGGACAAGAGACCCAGTACTTC. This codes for CASSIRQGQETQYF.

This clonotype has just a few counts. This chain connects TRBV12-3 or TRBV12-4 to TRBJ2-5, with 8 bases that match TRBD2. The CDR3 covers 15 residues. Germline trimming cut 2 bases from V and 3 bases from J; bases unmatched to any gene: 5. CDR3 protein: CASSLIAGRKETQYF. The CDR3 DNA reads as TGTGCCAGCAGTTTAATAGCGGGACGTAAAGAGACCCAGTACTTC.

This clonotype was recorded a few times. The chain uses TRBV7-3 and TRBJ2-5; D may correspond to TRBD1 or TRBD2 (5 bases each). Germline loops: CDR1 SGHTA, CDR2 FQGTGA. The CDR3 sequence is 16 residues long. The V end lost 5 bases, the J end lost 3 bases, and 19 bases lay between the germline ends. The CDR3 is CASSPWGSLAKETQYF. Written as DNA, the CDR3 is TGTGCCAGCAGCCCGTGGGGGTCCCTGGCAAAAGAGACCCAGTACTTC. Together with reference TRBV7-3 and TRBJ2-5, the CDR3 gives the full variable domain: GAGVSQTPSNKVTEKGKYVELRCDPISGHTALYWYRQSLGQGPEFLIYFQGTGAADDSGLPNDRFFAVRPEGSVSTLKIQRTERGDSAVYLCASSPWGSLAKETQYFGPGTRLLVL.

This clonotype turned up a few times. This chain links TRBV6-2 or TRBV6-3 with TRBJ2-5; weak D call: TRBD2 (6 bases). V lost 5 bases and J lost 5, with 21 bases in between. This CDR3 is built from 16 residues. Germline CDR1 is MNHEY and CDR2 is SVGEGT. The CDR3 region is CASSTLDRDWAETQYF. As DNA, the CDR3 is TGTGCCAGCAGTACATTAGACCGGGACTGGGCGGAGACCCAGTACTTC.

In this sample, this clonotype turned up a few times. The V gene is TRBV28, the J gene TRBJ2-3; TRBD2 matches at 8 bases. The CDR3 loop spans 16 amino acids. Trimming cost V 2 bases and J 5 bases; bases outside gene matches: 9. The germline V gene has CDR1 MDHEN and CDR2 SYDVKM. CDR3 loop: CASSLLSGRAKDTQYF. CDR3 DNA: TGTGCCAGCAGTTTACTATCCGGGAGGGCCAAAGATACGCAGTATTTT.

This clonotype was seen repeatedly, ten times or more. The CDR3 coding sequence is TGTGCCAGCAGGTTACTAGCGGGAGGGCCTGGTGAGCAGTACTTC. The encoded protein is CASRLLAGGPGEQYF. The J gene is TRBJ2-7, the V gene TRBV27; 13 nucleotides align to TRBD2. This CDR3 contains 15 residues. Germline V gives CDR1 MNHEY, CDR2 SMNVEV (reference sequence). The trim removed 6 bases at V and 7 bases at J, leaving 9 bases unmatched.

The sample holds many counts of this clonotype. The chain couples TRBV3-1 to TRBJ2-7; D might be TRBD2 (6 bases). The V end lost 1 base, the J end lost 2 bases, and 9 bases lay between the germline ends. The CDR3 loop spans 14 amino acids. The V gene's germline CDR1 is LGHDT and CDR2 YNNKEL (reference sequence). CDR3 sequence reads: CASSQAGGTYEQYF. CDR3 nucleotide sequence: TGTGCCAGCAGCCAAGCTGGGGGGACCTACGAGCAGTACTTC.

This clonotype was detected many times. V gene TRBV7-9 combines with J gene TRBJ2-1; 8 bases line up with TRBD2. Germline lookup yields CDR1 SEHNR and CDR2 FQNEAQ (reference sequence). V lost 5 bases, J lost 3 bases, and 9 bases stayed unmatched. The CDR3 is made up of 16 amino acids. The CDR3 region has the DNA TGTGCCAGCAGCCCCCCGGGACTAGAGAACTACAATGAGCAGTTCTTC. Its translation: CASSPPGLENYNEQFF.

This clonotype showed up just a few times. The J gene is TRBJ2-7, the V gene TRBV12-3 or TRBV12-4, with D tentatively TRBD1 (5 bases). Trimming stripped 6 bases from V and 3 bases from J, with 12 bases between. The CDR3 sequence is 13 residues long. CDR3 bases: TGTGCCAGCAGGCCAGTAGGGGTCTACGAGCAGTACTTC. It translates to CASRPVGVYEQYF.

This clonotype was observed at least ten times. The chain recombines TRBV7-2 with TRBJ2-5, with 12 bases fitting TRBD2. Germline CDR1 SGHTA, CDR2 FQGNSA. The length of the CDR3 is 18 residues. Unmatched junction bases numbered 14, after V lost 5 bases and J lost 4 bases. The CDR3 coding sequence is TGTGCCAGCAGCGCCAGACTAGCGGGAGCCTCGAAGGGAGAGACCCAGTACTTC. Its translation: CASSARLAGASKGETQYF.